The 30 T cell receptor beta chains below all came from one sample that was sequenced in a study of CD8+ T cells in alopecia areata. cDNA serving as the sequencing template came from extracted, reverse transcribed RNA. Generated by immunoSEQ multiplex PCR, the TCRdb table keeps only in-frame clones and is missing some. The data show about 120,000 clones, roughly 50% seen once. Treatment specified: oral pan-JAK inhibitor, 5-10 mg twice daily. Sample: CD8+ T cells sorted from blood, taken at week 24, from a patient treated with tofacitinib. Receptors originate from a human donor with alopecia areata.

The gene calls are TRBV5-1 and TRBJ2-7; D is uncertain. V lost 4 bases and J 1 base, leaving 12 bases between the germline ends. CDR1 is SGHRS and CDR2 is YFSETQ in the germline V gene. The CDR3 runs to 14 residues. In nucleotides, the CDR3 is TGCGCCAGCAGCATGACCGGGCCTTCCTACGAGCAGTACTTC. Translating gives CASSMTGPSYEQYF.

The genes are TRBV13 and TRBJ2-4; 7 positions match TRBD1. The germline V gene encodes CDR1 PRHDT and CDR2 FYEKMQ (reference sequence). V shed 5 bases and J 4 bases; nucleotides not matched to a gene: 2. The CDR3 is 13 residues long. The CDR3: CASSGQAKNIQYF. In DNA, the CDR3 is TGTGCCAGCAGCGGACAGGCAAAAAACATTCAGTACTTC. Drawing the rest from reference TRBV13 and TRBJ2-4, the complete variable domain is AAGVIQSPRHLIKEKRETATLKCYPIPRHDTVYWYQQGPGQDPQFLISFYEKMQSDKGSIPDRFSAQQFSDYHSELNMSSLELGDSALYFCASSGQAKNIQYFGAGTRLSVL.

The chain is built from TRBV5-1 and TRBJ2-5; a possible D gene is TRBD1 (7 bases). This CDR3 region has 15 residues. Trimming pared 0 bases from V and 2 bases from J, leaving 11 bases between. CDR1 and CDR2 from the germline V gene are SGHRS and YFSETQ. The CDR3 DNA sequence: TGCGCCAGCAGCTTGGAGGGGGGACAGCAAGAGACCCAGTACTTC. As protein: CASSLEGGQQETQYF.

This clone was recorded a few times. This chain links TRBV30 with TRBJ2-7; 8 bases align to TRBD1. The junction had 13 bases not matched to a gene; V was cut back by 7 bases and J by 5 bases. CDR1 is GTSNPN, CDR2 SVGIG, per germline (reference sequence). The CDR3 consists of 14 residues. The CDR3 loop reads CAFRGRLEKHEQYF. DNA of the CDR3: TGTGCCTTCAGGGGGCGGCTCGAGAAACACGAGCAGTACTTC.

A note on this clone: Additional DNA sequences in this sample encode the identical CDR3. This chain joins TRBV5-1 and TRBJ2-3; D gene ambiguous. Deletions cut 0 bases from V and 1 base from J, with 3 bases between. The CDR3 extends over 13 amino acids. Germline CDR1 reads SGHRS; CDR2 reads YFSETQ. CDR3: CASSLDGTDTQYF. CDR3 nucleotides: TGCGCCAGCAGCTTGGATGGCACAGATACGCAGTATTTT.

This clone was seen a handful of times. The rearrangement uses TRBV25-1 and TRBJ1-4, with 11 nucleotides matching TRBD1. The junction had 5 bases not matched to a gene; V was cut back by 4 bases and J by 7 bases. Per the germline V gene, CDR1 is MGHDK and CDR2 is SYGVNS. The CDR3 length is 15 residues. DNA for the CDR3: TGTGCCAGCAGTGGGGACAGGGGGTTCGGTGAAAAACTGTTTTTT. This sequence encodes CASSGDRGFGEKLFF. The full variable domain, its missing parts supplied by reference TRBV25-1 and TRBJ1-4, is EADIYQTPRYLVIGTGKKITLECSQTMGHDKMYWYQQDPGMELHLIHYSYGVNSTEKGDLSSESTVSRIRTEHFPLTLESARPSHTSQYLCASSGDRGFGEKLFFGSGTQLSVL.

V is TRBV7-8 and J is TRBJ2-1; TRBD1 aligns across 7 bases. Losses at the gene ends were 5 bases for V and 8 bases for J; bases not matched to a gene: 12. The CDR3 spans 15 residues. Germline V gene lookup returns CDR1 SGHVS and CDR2 FQNEAQ. CDR3: CASSPGQADGDEQFF. CDR3 DNA: TGTGCCAGCAGCCCCGGACAGGCAGATGGCGATGAGCAGTTCTTC.

The chain is built from TRBV27 and TRBJ1-2, with 8 bases lining up with TRBD1. Looked up from germline, CDR1 is MNHEY and CDR2 is SMNVEV (reference sequence). Losses at the gene ends were 3 bases for V and 6 bases for J; bases not matched to a gene: 6. The CDR3 extends over 14 amino acids. This CDR3 is CASSFLGQGHGYTF. Here the CDR3 DNA reads TGTGCCAGCAGTTTCCTCGGACAGGGACATGGCTACACCTTC.

The chain is built from TRBV4-3 and TRBJ2-5, with D possibly matching TRBD2 (6 bases). Trimming took off 4 bases at V and 0 bases at J, with 9 bases between the two ends. The CDR3 is 14 amino acids. CDR1 is LGHNA and CDR2 is YSLEER in the germline V gene. CDR3 region: CASSPAGYQETQYF. The CDR3 bases are TGCGCCAGCAGCCCCGCGGGGTACCAAGAGACCCAGTACTTC.

The CDR3 bases are TGTGCCAGCAGCCGACAAGCCTACGAGCAGTACTTC. Translated, it gives CASSRQAYEQYF. The chain links TRBV7-8 to TRBJ2-7; no definite D call. CDR1 SGHVS and CDR2 FQNEAQ come from the germline V gene. Trimming took 5 bases from V and 2 from J, leaving 7 bases between them. The CDR3 runs to 12 residues.

The chain combines TRBV11-2 with TRBJ2-7; 8 bases are a match to TRBD2. Germline V lookup: CDR1 SGHAT, CDR2 FQNNGV. The CDR3 spans 13 residues. Unmatched junction bases numbered 3, after V lost 4 bases and J lost 4 bases. CDR3 in DNA: TGTGCCAGCAGCTGGGGGACTAGTTACGAGCAGTACTTC. It yields the protein CASSWGTSYEQYF.

A word on this clone: A far larger clone differs by one base, so this is likely a read error. The genes are TRBV25-1 and TRBJ2-2, with D possibly TRBD1 on 6 matching bases. The germline gives CDR1 MGHDK, CDR2 SYGVNS. Trimming cost V 5 bases and J 3 bases, with 7 bases left between them. The CDR3 consists of 13 residues. The CDR3 DNA reads as TGTGCCAGCAGTTACAGGGACACCGGGGAGCTGTTTTTT. It encodes CASSYRDTGELFF. The full variable domain, with the rest looked up from reference TRBV25-1 and TRBJ2-2, is EADIYQTPRYLVIGTGKKITLECSQTMGHDKMYWYQQDPGMELHLIHYSYGVNSTEKGDLSSESTVSRIRTEHFPLTLESARPSHTSQYLCASSYRDTGELFFGEGSRLTVL.

The chain recombines TRBV5-6 with TRBJ2-7, with D uncertain. The CDR3 consists of 12 residues. The germline V gene encodes CDR1 SGHDT and CDR2 YYEEEE. The germline V and J ends were trimmed by 0 bases and 6 bases, with 7 bases remaining between them. The CDR3 loop reads CASSLGPVEQYF. The CDR3 DNA reads as TGTGCCAGCAGCTTGGGACCCGTCGAGCAGTACTTC.

This clone appeared many times. This may come from a read error, since a much larger clone is one base off. The chain carries TRBV6-4 and TRBJ2-3; 15 nucleotides align to TRBD2. This CDR3 is built from 15 residues. The J segment lost 4 bases and the V segment lost 4 bases, leaving 0 bases of the junction unmatched. Germline V gives CDR1 MRHNA, CDR2 SNTAGT. The CDR3 reads CASSGTSGGADTQYF. The CDR3 nucleotides read TGTGCCAGCAGTGGGACTAGCGGGGGGGCAGATACGCAGTATTTT.

V gene TRBV5-6 combines with J gene TRBJ2-1; the match to TRBD1 covers 10 bases. Germline-derived CDR1 and CDR2 are SGHDT and YYEEEE. This CDR3 has 13 amino acids. Losses at the gene ends were 3 bases for V and 9 bases for J; bases not matched to a gene: 3. The CDR3 region is CASSWGQGIEQFF. The CDR3 region has the DNA TGTGCCAGCAGCTGGGGACAGGGGATTGAGCAGTTCTTC.

The chain is built from TRBV6-5 and TRBJ1-5; no firm D call. Germline V lookup: CDR1 MNHEY, CDR2 SVGAGI. The V and J ends lost 2 bases and 6 bases respectively, with 11 bases between them. The CDR3 sequence is 14 residues long. CDR3 loop: CASSYGEGGQPQHF. CDR3 coding DNA: TGTGCCAGCAGTTACGGGGAGGGCGGTCAGCCCCAGCATTTT.

The chain links TRBV7-3 to TRBJ1-2; 9 nucleotides match TRBD1. The CDR3 is made up of 13 amino acids. CDR1 SGHTA and CDR2 FQGTGA come from the germline V gene. J lost 6 bases, V lost 3 bases, and 2 bases had no gene match. The CDR3 DNA sequence: TGTGCCAGCAGCTTCCGGGACAGGGATGGCTACACCTTC. The encoded protein is CASSFRDRDGYTF.

J is TRBJ2-3 and V is TRBV5-1; 8 bases match TRBD2. V gave up 2 bases and J gave up 4 bases; unmatched junction bases: 12. Germline V gene sequence: CDR1 SGHRS, CDR2 YFSETQ. The CDR3 contains 17 residues. The CDR3 DNA reads TGCGCCAGCAGCTTAGATGACGGGGGGGCCGTCGCAGATACGCAGTATTTT. Its translation is CASSLDDGGAVADTQYF.

The V call is TRBV15, the J call TRBJ2-1, with TRBD2 identical over 10 bases. J gave up 9 bases and V 7 bases, and 3 bases lay outside the gene matches. The CDR3 has 12 amino acids. In germline, CDR1 is LNHNV, CDR2 YYDKDF (reference sequence). Here the CDR3 DNA reads TGTGCCACCAAAGCGGGGGGGCGTGAGCAGTTCTTC. Amino acids: CATKAGGREQFF.

J is TRBJ1-2 and V is TRBV4-1; D is unresolved. The V end was cut by 0 bases, the J end by 8 bases, with 22 bases between. The CDR3 contains 17 residues. CDR1 is MGHRA, CDR2 YSYEKL, per germline. The CDR3 loop is CASSQDVGSPRVGGYTF. The CDR3, as DNA: TGCGCCAGCAGCCAAGATGTCGGCTCACCCCGCGTTGGCGGCTACACCTTC.

This clone came up once. The V call is TRBV30, the J call TRBJ1-2; tentatively, D is TRBD1 (5 bases). V was shortened by 1 base and J by 6 bases, with 12 bases between the two germline ends. The germline gives CDR1 GTSNPN, CDR2 SVGIG (reference sequence). This CDR3 is 13 amino acids long. CDR3 in amino acids: CAWSEGSGDGYTF. As DNA, the CDR3 is TGTGCCTGGAGTGAGGGGTCTGGAGATGGCTACACCTTC.

The chain combines TRBV29-1 with TRBJ1-1; no clear D. CDR3 length: 11 amino acids. Deletions cut 3 bases from V and 7 bases from J, with 9 bases between. CDR1 and CDR2 (germline): SQVTM, ANQGSEA. CDR3 loop: CSVDSDFEAFF. CDR3 sequence (DNA): TGCAGCGTTGATAGTGATTTTGAAGCTTTCTTT.

This clone was counted between two and nine times. The chain uses TRBV10-3 and TRBJ2-7; D unresolved. The CDR3 runs 12 residues. With 3 bases removed from V and 3 bases from J, the gap between germline ends came to 6 bases. Germline V gives CDR1 ENHRY, CDR2 SYGVKD. CDR3 protein: CAISDPVYEQYF. The CDR3 DNA reads as TGTGCCATCAGTGACCCTGTCTACGAGCAGTACTTC.

With regard to this clone: This specimen includes other DNA sequences encoding the same CDR3. The chain links TRBV2 to TRBJ2-5, with a tentative D call TRBD2 (6 bases). In germline, CDR1 is SNHLY, CDR2 FYNNEI. The ends were cut back, 11 bases at V and 2 bases at J, with 12 bases in the middle. The CDR3 has 12 amino acids. In nucleotides, the CDR3 is TGTGCCGGCCTGGGACTTCAAGAGACCCAGTACTTC. It codes for CAGLGLQETQYF.

This clone was detected only a few times. The rearrangement joins TRBV10-3 to TRBJ2-5, with TRBD1 identical over 7 bases. With 4 bases clipped from V and 0 bases from J, the junction kept 5 bases outside the gene matches. Germline V lookup: CDR1 ENHRY, CDR2 SYGVKD. This CDR3 is built from 15 residues. The CDR3 here is CAISAGQVNQETQYF. The CDR3 nucleotides are TGTGCCATCAGTGCTGGACAGGTTAACCAAGAGACCCAGTACTTC.

The rearrangement links TRBV2 to TRBJ1-2; 8 bases line up with TRBD1. Germline lookup yields CDR1 SNHLY and CDR2 FYNNEI. CDR3 length: 16 residues. Losses at the gene ends were 3 bases for V and 3 bases for J; bases not matched to a gene: 9. CDR3 protein: CASSDSRTGRHYGYTF. CDR3 nucleotide sequence: TGTGCCAGCAGTGACTCTAGGACAGGGAGGCACTATGGCTACACCTTC.

The V call is TRBV4-1, the J call TRBJ1-2; weak D call: TRBD1 (5 bases). Germline CDR1 and CDR2: MGHRA and YSYEKL. The CDR3 length is 17 residues. Trimming left V 3 bases short and J 4 bases short, with 21 bases between. The CDR3 DNA reads as TGCGCCAGCAGCCAGTGGTGGGGGTCGGGGGATAGCTATGGCTACACCTTC. Translation: CASSQWWGSGDSYGYTF.

The chain recombines TRBV6-5 with TRBJ1-1, with D uncertain. With 0 bases removed from V and 1 base from J, the gap between germline ends came to 9 bases. Germline V gene lookup returns CDR1 MNHEY and CDR2 SVGAGI. CDR3 length equals 15 residues. The CDR3 DNA is TGTGCCAGCAGTTACTCGATAGGCGGGAACACTGAAGCTTTCTTT. Residues: CASSYSIGGNTEAFF.

V usage is TRBV7-9 and J usage is TRBJ1-5, with 7 bases that match TRBD1. V shed 4 bases, J shed 5 bases, and the junction held 5 bases outside the gene matches. Germline V CDR1 and CDR2: SEHNR, FQNEAQ (reference sequence). The CDR3 has 14 residues. The DNA of the CDR3 is TGTGCCAGCAGCTCACCCGACAGGGATCAGCCCCAGCATTTT. Amino acid sequence: CASSSPDRDQPQHF.

In its sample, this clone was seen a few times. The rearrangement joins TRBV29-1 to TRBJ1-2, with D perhaps matching TRBD1 (5 bases). Germline V gives CDR1 SQVTM, CDR2 ANQGSEA. V was shortened by 7 bases and J by 2 bases, with 11 bases between the two germline ends. This CDR3 region has 12 residues. CDR3 loop: CSALDSNYGYTF. Written as DNA, the CDR3 is TGCAGCGCTCTCGACAGCAACTATGGCTACACCTTC.